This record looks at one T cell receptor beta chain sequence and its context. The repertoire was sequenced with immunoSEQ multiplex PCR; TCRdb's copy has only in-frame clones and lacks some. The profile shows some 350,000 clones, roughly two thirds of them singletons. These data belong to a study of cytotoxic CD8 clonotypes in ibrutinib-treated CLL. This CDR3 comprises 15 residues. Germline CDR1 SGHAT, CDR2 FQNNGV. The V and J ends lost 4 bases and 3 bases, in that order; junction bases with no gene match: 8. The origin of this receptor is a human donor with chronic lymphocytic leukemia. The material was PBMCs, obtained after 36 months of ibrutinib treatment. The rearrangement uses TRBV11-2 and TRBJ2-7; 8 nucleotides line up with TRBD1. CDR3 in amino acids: CASSSRDRGVYEQYF. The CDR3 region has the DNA TGTGCCAGCAGCTCCCGTGACAGGGGTGTCTACGAGCAGTACTTC. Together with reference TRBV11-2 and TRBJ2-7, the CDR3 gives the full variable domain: EAGVAQSPRYKIIEKRQSVAFWCNPISGHATLYWYQQILGQGPKLLIQFQNNGVVDDSQLPKDRFSAERLKGVDSTLKIQPAKLEDSAVYLCASSSRDRGVYEQYFGPGTRLTVT.